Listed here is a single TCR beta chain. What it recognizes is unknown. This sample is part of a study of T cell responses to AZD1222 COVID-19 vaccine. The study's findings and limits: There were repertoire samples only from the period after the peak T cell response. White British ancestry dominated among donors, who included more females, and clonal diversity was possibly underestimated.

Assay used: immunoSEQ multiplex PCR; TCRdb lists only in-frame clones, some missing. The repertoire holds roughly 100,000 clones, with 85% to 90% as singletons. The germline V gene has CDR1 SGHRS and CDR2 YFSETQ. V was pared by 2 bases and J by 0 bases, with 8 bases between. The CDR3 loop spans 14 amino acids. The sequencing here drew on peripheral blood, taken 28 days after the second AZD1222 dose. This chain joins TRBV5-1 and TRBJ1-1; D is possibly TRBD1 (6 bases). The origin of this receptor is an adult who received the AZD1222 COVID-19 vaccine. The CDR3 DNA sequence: TGCGCCAGCAGCTTCACAGGGATGAACACTGAAGCTTTCTTT. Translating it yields CASSFTGMNTEAFF.